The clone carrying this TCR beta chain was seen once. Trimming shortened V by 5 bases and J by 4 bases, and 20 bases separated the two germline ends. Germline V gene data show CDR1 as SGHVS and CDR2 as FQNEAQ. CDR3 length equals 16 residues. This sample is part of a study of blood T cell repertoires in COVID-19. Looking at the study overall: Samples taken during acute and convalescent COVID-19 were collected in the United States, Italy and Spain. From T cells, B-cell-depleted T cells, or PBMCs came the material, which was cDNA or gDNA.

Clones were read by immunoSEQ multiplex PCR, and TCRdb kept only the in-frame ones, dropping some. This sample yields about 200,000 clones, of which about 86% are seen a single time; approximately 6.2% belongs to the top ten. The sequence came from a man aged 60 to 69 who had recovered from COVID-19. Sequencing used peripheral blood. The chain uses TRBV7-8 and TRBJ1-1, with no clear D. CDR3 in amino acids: CASSPPGLGLSTEAFF. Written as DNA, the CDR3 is TGTGCCAGCAGCCCCCCTGGGCTGGGCTTGAGCACTGAAGCTTTCTTT.